This is a list of T cell receptor beta chains from one sample in a study of CD8 T cells in Susac syndrome. TCRdb called the immunoSEQ multiplex PCR reads again in MiXCR, with one record for every CDR3 protein. This sample carries hundreds of thousands of distinct CDR3 sequences, approximately 95% of them seen once, and the ten largest clones take 0.085% to 0.095%. The sample taken for sequencing was CD4+ T cells from PBMCs. The receptor set was obtained from a human donor with multiple sclerosis. Each CDR3 is given with its conserved first and last residue. A D gene is named only where the DNA matches it firmly. Size is stated for part of the rows, as once, few or many counts, or as a class when the clone is expanded.

TRBJ2-5 | - | - | TRBV10-3 | CAISERLETQYF | TGTGCCATCAGTGAACGGTTAGAGACCCAGTACTTC
TRBJ2-3 | - | - | TRBV10-3 | CAISESGMSTDTQYF | TGTGCCATCAGTGAGTCGGGTATGAGCACAGATACGCAGTATTTT
TRBJ2-4 | - | - | TRBV3-1 | CASSSKGDIQYF | TGTGCCAGCAGCAGCAAGGGAGACATTCAGTACTTC
TRBJ2-3 | - | - | TRBV7-2 | CASSFRTALDTQYF | TGTGCCAGCAGCTTCCGGACAGCCTTGGATACGCAGTATTTT
TRBJ1-2 | TRBD1 | - | TRBV18 | CASGDRAYGYTF | TGTGCCAGCGGAGACAGGGCCTATGGCTACACCTTC
TRBJ2-5 | TRBD1 | once | TRBV9 | CASSVTGTGDVGQYF | TGTGCCAGCAGCGTGACCGGGACAGGGGACGTCGGCCAGTACTTC
TRBJ1-2 | - | - | TRBV3-1 | CASSHTQLGNGYTF | TGTGCCAGCAGCCATACTCAGCTCGGAAATGGCTACACCTTC
TRBJ1-1 | - | - | TRBV7-2 | CASSLQGNTEAFF | TGTGCCAGCAGCTTACAGGGGAACACTGAAGCTTTCTTT
TRBJ2-1 | TRBD2 | - | TRBV9 | CASSVGTSTYNGQFF | TGTGCCAGCAGCGTAGGGACTAGCACTTACAATGGTCAGTTCTTC
TRBJ2-7 | - | once | TRBV15 | CATSTPRGPSYEQYF | TGTGCCACCAGCACCCCCCGCGGACCCTCCTACGAGCAGTACTTC
TRBJ2-3 | TRBD2 | - | TRBV24-1 | CATSDPGGRTDTQYF | TGTGCCACCAGTGACCCGGGGGGTCGCACAGATACGCAGTATTTT
TRBJ1-5 | - | - | TRBV9 | CASSDTTGGGPQHF | TGTGCCAGCAGCGACACAACCGGGGGCGGGCCCCAGCATTTT
TRBJ2-1 | TRBD2 | - | TRBV18 | CASSSLAGPNNEQFF | TGTGCCAGCTCATCCCTAGCGGGGCCGAACAATGAGCAGTTCTTC
TRBJ2-1 | - | - | TRBV29-1 | CSVDSLEGNEQFF | TGCAGCGTGGACTCTCTAGAGGGCAATGAGCAGTTCTTC
TRBJ2-5 | TRBD1 | - | TRBV4-2 | CASSQEPGTGEETQYF | TGTGCCAGCAGCCAAGAGCCTGGGACAGGGGAAGAGACCCAGTACTTC
TRBJ1-2 | - | once | TRBV18 | CASSPPEQHYGYTF | TGTGCCAGCTCACCACCTGAACAGCACTATGGCTACACCTTC
TRBJ2-1 | - | - | TRBV24-1 | CATSDQVSKFF | TGTGCCACCAGTGATCAGGTTTCGAAGTTCTTC